What follows is one T cell receptor beta chain and its context. Its matching antigen is unknown. The V gene lost 0 bases and the J gene lost 0 bases, with 6 bases spanning the gap. The CDR3 is made up of 15 amino acids. Looked up from germline, CDR1 is MGHRA and CDR2 is YSYEKL. Each individual donor underwent a draw of about 11 milliliters of peripheral blood. The source of the sample is a study of blood T cells in healthy people across ages. Study-wide points: Relative to aged donors, long-lived donors carried more naive CD4+ cells and displayed higher diversity.

A second about 6 to 12 cycle PCR used barcoded and J-beta primers. One entry per CDR3 protein, called by TCRdb with MiXCR from the 5' RACE reads. The data show about 930,000 distinct CDR3 sequences, roughly 28% seen once. These same data were also listed under a study on T cells of mothers and their children. That source notes: A second PCR was performed with the M1S primer. This primer added sample barcodes and 2-4 random nucleotides.

This chain uses TRBV4-1 with TRBJ1-5, with D unresolved. The clonotype comes from a woman between 40 and 55 years old in good health. What was sequenced was blood. In DNA, the CDR3 is TGCGCCAGCAGCCAAGACTCGGATAGCAATCAGCCCCAGCATTTT. Protein sequence: CASSQDSDSNQPQHF.